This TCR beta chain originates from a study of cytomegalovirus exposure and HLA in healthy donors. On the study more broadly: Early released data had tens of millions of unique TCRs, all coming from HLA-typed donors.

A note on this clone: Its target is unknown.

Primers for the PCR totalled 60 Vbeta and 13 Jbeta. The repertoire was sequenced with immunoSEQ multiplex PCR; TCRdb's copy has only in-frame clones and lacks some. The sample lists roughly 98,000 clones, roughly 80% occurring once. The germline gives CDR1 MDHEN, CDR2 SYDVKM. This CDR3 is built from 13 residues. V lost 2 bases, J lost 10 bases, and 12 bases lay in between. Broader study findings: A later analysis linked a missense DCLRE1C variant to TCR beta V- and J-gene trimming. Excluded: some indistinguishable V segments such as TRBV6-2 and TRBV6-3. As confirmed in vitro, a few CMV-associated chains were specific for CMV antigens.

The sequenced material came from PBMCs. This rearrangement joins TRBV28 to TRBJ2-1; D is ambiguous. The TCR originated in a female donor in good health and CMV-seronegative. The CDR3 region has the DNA TGTGCCAGCAGTTTAAACGCTATAAGAGAGCAGTTCTTC. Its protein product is CASSLNAIREQFF.